This T cell receptor (beta chain) appears in the sequencing data of a study of T cell repertoires in aging, cancer and after chemotherapy (dated by TCRdb to about 2019). Some background on the complete study: Donors were distributed across six age groups ranging from 30 or younger to 70 or older, with at least three individuals included per group. Alongside around 97 healthy donors serving as a reference group, the cohort included 218 cancer patients, of whom 94 had hematological cancers and 120 to 130 had solid cancers. In total, the full dataset held about 9.5 million TCR reads. Paired pre- and post-chemotherapy samples in the solid tumor group came from brain tumor (glioblastoma) patients receiving temozolomide-based therapy. The study profiled peripheral blood TCR beta repertoires from healthy donors and cancer patients to examine immunoaging and T cell reconstitution after chemotherapy.

General conclusions and limits of the study: Compared with age-matched healthy donors, untreated patients with either hematological or solid cancers had significantly lower TCR diversity in the blood along with higher clonality. Median generation probability increased over the chemotherapy interval in both cancer cohorts, suggesting repertoire reconstitution through rebound thymic output. It was noted by the authors that conclusions about immunological memory after chemotherapy cannot be drawn from the repertoire data. In healthy donors, the drop in TCR diversity with age came mainly from a loss of richness, whereas in cancer patients a loss of evenness also played a part.

Rearranged TRB sequences spanning V, D and J segments were amplified in a multiplex touch-down PCR with a mixed TRB-A/B primer pool. Illumina adapters and sample indices were attached to the amplicons through two consecutive PCR reactions run with Phusion HS II polymerase. Amplicons were gel-purified with the NucleoSpin Gel and PCR Clean-up kit, then checked with Qubit and an Agilent 2100 Bioanalyzer. The libraries were sequenced on an Illumina MiSeq with 600-cycle, single-indexed, paired-end runs. For the original study's pipeline: TRB sequences were processed with MiXCR versions 2.12 and 3.0.5. A clone was defined as each unique CDR3 nucleotide sequence, and only productive sequences supported by at least two reads were kept. Repertoire metrics included Shannon diversity, evenness, clonality (one minus evenness), and alpha-parameterized diversity profiles from alpha 0 to 5. The IGoR algorithm was used to calculate generation probabilities for clones in the paired samples taken before and after chemotherapy. The raw public data were reprocessed by TCRdb itself: fastp quality trimming at Q25, MiXCR clonotype calling, in-frame beta chains only. Duplicate CDR3 protein sequences are folded into a single record with the most common DNA and genes. TCRdb's processing, not the study's, gives the V and J calls here. The sample table holds roughly 580 distinct CDR3 sequences, of which approximately 83% were seen once. Roughly 27% of the sample rests with the top ten.

This clonotype is a singleton in its sample. The specificity of this receptor is unknown. The sample holds no much larger clone one base away, and base qualities are not on file. One read alone makes for weak evidence. Germline trimming amounts to 4 bases on V and 5 bases on J, with 6 as the count of junction bases outside the gene matches. Reading the germline V gene (reference sequence) gives CDR1 SEHNR and CDR2 FQNEAQ. Spanning cysteine to phenylalanine, the CDR3 consists of 15 amino acids. Kept here is only the CDR3 DNA, which spans 45 bases and is read in frame from base 1. TCR beta rearrangements were amplified from genomic DNA extracted from peripheral blood rather than from sorted cells or RNA.

The TCR sequence derives from a human donor with a solid tumor. This chain joins TRBV7-9 to TRBJ2-2; 8 central bases correspond to TRBD1. Sequences were obtained from blood. The CDR3 amino acid sequence is: CASSSDRGETGELFF. The DNA sequence is as follows: TGTGCCAGCAGCTCCGACAGGGGTGAGACCGGGGAGCTGTTTTTT.